This is a list of T cell receptor beta chains from one sample in a study of metastatic and nonmetastatic thyroid tumors. TCRdb re-called the PCR reads through MiXCR. Of 25,000 to 35,000 clones listed, 25% to 30% are singletons. Material for sequencing was blood. Receptors were obtained from a female donor with papillary thyroid cancer or a benign thyroid nodule (not recorded which). Some clones in this sample may be carry-over from other donors' samples. Both conserved end residues are part of each CDR3. A D gene is named only where the DNA matches it firmly. The size of a clone is reported for some rows only, either as once, few or many, or as a class for expanded clones.

clone_size	v_call	j_call	d_call	cdr3_aa
few	TRBV6-1	TRBJ2-7	TRBD2	CASNTGTGGSSYEQYF
many	TRBV4-2	TRBJ2-1	-	CASSQEGASEQFF
few	TRBV6-1	TRBJ1-2	-	CASSLTPEDGYTF
few	TRBV19	TRBJ1-2	-	CASSSGQLPYGYTF
-	TRBV7-3	TRBJ1-6	-	CASSLEAGHNSPLHF
few	TRBV12-3/TRBV12-4	TRBJ2-7	TRBD2	CASSFDREDEQYF
once	TRBV7-6	TRBJ2-3	TRBD2	CASSPQVVLAGASTDTQYF
-	TRBV12-3/TRBV12-4	TRBJ2-3	TRBD2	CASSSPPSGYTDTQYF
-	TRBV11-1	TRBJ2-1	-	CASSRFAGPDEQFF
-	TRBV6-2/TRBV6-3	TRBJ2-5	TRBD2	CASSYSKGLAGRTRQETQYF
-	TRBV12-3/TRBV12-4	TRBJ2-7	-	CASTSAWAGGPNEQYF
few	TRBV28	TRBJ1-5	-	CASSQVQPQHF
-	TRBV7-9	TRBJ2-3	-	CASSSLRDTQYF
many	TRBV12-3/TRBV12-4	TRBJ1-3	TRBD1	CASRGTARNTIYF
-	TRBV12-3/TRBV12-4	TRBJ2-7	TRBD1	CASSLRTGGEQYF